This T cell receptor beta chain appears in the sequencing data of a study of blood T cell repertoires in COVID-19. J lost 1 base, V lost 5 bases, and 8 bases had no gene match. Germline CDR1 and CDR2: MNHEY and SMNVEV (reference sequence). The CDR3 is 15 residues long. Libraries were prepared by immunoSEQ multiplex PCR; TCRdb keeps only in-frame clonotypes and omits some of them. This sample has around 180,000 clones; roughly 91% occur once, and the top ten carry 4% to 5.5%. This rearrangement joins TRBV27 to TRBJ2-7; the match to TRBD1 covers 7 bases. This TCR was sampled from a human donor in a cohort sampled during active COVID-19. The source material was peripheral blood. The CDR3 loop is CASSSPHRGSYEQYF. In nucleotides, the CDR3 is TGTGCCAGCAGTAGCCCTCACAGGGGTTCCTACGAGCAGTACTTC.